This entry concerns a single TCR beta chain. After re-calling the 5' RACE reads, TCRdb lists one entry per CDR3 protein, DNA absent. This sample's clone table lists under 200,000 distinct CDR3 sequences. This CDR3 has 17 residues. Germline loops: CDR1 WNHNN, CDR2 SYGVQD (reference sequence). The data belong to a study of monozygotic twins with inflammatory bowel disease. What was sequenced was blood. The chain couples TRBV10-1 to TRBJ2-3; TCRdb names TRBD2, which stays unverified in the absence of DNA. The receptor was derived from a human donor with ulcerative colitis or Crohn's disease, or a healthy co-twin of an affected twin (not recorded which). The CDR3 region is CASSEGSLAGFTDTQYF.